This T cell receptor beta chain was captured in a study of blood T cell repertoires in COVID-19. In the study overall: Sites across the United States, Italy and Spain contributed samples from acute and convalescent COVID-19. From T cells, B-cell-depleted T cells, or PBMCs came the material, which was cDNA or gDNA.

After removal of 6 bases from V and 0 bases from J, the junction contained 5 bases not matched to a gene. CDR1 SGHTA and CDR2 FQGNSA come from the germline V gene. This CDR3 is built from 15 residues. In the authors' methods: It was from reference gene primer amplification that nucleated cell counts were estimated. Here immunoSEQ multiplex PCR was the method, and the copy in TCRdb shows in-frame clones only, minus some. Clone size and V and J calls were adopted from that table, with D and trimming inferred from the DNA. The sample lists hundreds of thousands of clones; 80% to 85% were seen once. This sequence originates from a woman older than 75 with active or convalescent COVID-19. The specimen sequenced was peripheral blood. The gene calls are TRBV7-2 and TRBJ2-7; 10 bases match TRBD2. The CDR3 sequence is CASRKTSGASYEQYF. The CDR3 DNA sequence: TGTGCCAGCAGGAAAACTAGCGGGGCCTCCTACGAGCAGTACTTC.